The clone carrying this T cell receptor beta chain was recorded a few times. These data come from a study of blood T cell repertoires in COVID-19. Trimming left V 5 bases short and J 4 bases short, with 6 bases between. The CDR3 runs to 12 residues. Sequenced by immunoSEQ multiplex PCR; TCRdb stores in-frame clones only, minus some. The data hold about 81,000 clones, with 91% observed a single time. V usage is TRBV12-3 or TRBV12-4 and J usage is TRBJ2-1, with D hard to call. Sequences were obtained from peripheral blood. The source of this sequence is a woman aged 50 to 60 in a cohort sampled during active COVID-19. The CDR3 loop reads CASSPQYNEQFF. Here the CDR3 DNA reads TGTGCCAGCAGTCCACAGTACAATGAGCAGTTCTTC.